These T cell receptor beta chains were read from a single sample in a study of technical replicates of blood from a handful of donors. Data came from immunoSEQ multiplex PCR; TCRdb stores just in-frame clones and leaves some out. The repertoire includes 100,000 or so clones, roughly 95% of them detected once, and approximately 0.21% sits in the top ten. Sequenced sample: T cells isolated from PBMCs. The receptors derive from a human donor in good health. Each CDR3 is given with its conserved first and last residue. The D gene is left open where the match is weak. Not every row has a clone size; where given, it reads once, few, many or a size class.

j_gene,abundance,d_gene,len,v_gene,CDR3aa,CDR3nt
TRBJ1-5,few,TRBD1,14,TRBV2,CASRGTGEAQPQHF,TGTGCCAGCCGCGGGACAGGAGAGGCTCAGCCCCAGCATTTT
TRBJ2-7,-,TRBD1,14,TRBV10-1,CASSVGQGVYEQYF,TGCGCCAGCAGTGTAGGACAGGGGGTCTACGAGCAGTACTTC
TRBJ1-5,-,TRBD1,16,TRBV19,CASTDTSRGGNQPQHF,TGTGCCAGTACCGATACTAGCAGGGGGGGCAATCAGCCCCAGCATTTT
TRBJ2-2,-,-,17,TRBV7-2,CASEPPVPRSRVGELFF,TGTGCCAGCGAGCCCCCGGTCCCGCGGAGTCGTGTCGGGGAGCTGTTTTTT
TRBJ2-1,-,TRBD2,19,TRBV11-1,CASSLADAPGLVTYNEQFF,TGTGCCAGCAGCTTAGCCGACGCTCCGGGACTAGTAACCTACAATGAGCAGTTCTTC
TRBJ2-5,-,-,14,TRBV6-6,CASSYSADEETQYF,TGTGCCAGCAGTTACAGTGCGGATGAAGAGACCCAGTACTTC
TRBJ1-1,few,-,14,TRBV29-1,CSVDTGGPNTEAFF,TGCAGCGTTGATACGGGGGGCCCTAACACTGAAGCTTTCTTT
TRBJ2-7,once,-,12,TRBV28,CASRSDSYEQYF,TGTGCCAGCAGATCGGACAGCTACGAGCAGTACTTC
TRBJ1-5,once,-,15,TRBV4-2,CASSQDVLAVGPQHF,TGTGCCAGCAGCCAAGATGTTCTTGCGGTTGGGCCCCAGCATTTT
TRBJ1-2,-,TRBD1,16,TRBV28,CASSSEGQGGGWGYTF,TGTGCCAGCAGTTCAGAAGGACAGGGAGGGGGTTGGGGCTACACCTTC
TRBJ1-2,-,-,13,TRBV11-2,CASESDSNYGYTF,TGTGCCAGCGAATCCGACAGTAACTATGGCTACACCTTC
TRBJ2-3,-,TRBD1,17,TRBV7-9,CASSLAPGQASTDTQYF,TGTGCCAGCAGCTTAGCGCCGGGACAGGCAAGCACAGATACGCAGTATTTT
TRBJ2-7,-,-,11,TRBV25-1,CASSFLYEQYF,TGTGCCAGCAGTTTCCTCTACGAGCAGTACTTC
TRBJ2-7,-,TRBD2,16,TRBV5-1,CASSLGGAGVPYEQYF,TGCGCCAGCAGCTTGGGCGGGGCGGGAGTCCCCTACGAGCAGTACTTC
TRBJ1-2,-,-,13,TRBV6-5,CASSMDRSYGYTF,TGTGCCAGCAGTATGGACAGATCCTATGGCTACACCTTC
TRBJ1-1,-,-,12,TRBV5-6,CASSLTGSEAFF,TGTGCCAGCAGCTTGACGGGGTCTGAAGCTTTCTTT
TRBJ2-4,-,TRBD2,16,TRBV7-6,CASSPGMGGGIYIQYF,TGTGCCAGCAGCCCGGGCATGGGCGGGGGGATTTACATTCAGTACTTC
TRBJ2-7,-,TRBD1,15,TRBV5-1,CASSHGQVLSYEQYF,TGCGCCAGCAGCCATGGACAGGTTTTATCCTACGAGCAGTACTTC
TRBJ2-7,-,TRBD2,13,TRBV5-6,CATGLAASYEQYF,TGTGCCACCGGACTAGCGGCGTCCTACGAGCAGTACTTC
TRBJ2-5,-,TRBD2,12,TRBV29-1,CSVETSGETQYF,TGCAGCGTTGAAACTAGCGGAGAGACCCAGTACTTC
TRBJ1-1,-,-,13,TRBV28,CASISRLYTEAFF,TGTGCCAGCATTTCCAGGCTTTACACTGAAGCTTTCTTT
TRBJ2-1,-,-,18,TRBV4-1,CASSQERISSSSYNEQFF,TGCGCCAGCAGCCAAGAGAGGATAAGCTCGAGCTCCTACAATGAGCAGTTCTTC
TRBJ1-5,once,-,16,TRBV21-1,CASRADRLLSNQPQHF,TGTGCCAGCAGAGCTGACAGGCTGCTAAGCAATCAGCCCCAGCATTTT
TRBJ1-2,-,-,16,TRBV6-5,CASSYSRAAANYGYTF,TGTGCCAGCAGTTACTCGCGGGCGGCCGCTAACTATGGCTACACCTTC
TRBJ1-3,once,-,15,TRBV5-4,CASSLQDSSGNTIYF,TGTGCCAGCAGCTTGCAGGACAGCTCTGGAAACACCATATATTTT
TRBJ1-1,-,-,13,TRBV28,CASSPHKNTEAFF,TGTGCCAGCAGCCCTCACAAGAACACTGAAGCTTTCTTT
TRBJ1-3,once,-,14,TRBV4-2,CASSRDRSGNTIYF,TGTGCCAGCAGCCGAGACAGGTCAGGAAACACCATATATTTT
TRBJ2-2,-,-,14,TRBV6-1,CASRDAGNTGELFF,TGTGCCAGCAGAGACGCAGGGAACACCGGGGAGCTGTTTTTT
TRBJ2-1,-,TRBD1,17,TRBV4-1,CASSQLGTGDGYNEQFF,TGCGCCAGCAGCCAACTCGGGACAGGGGATGGATACAATGAGCAGTTCTTC
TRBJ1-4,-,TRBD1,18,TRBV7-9,CASSWGTGGGGFNEKLFF,TGTGCCAGCAGCTGGGGGACAGGGGGCGGAGGATTTAATGAAAAACTGTTTTTT